Each of the 7 T cell receptor beta chains below was sequenced from the same sample in a study of T cell repertoires in aging, cancer and after chemotherapy. Multiplex touch-down PCR with TRB-A/B primers amplified rearranged V-D-J TRB sequences. TCRdb called the multiplex PCR reads again in MiXCR, with one record for every CDR3 protein. Here the sample spans approximately 2,100 distinct CDR3 sequences, around 30% being singletons. Peripheral blood genomic DNA, not sorted cells or RNA, was the template. Sequenced sample: blood. These TCRs come from a human donor with a solid tumor.

This clonotype was seen a handful of times. The rearrangement uses TRBV30 and TRBJ2-1; D remains unclear. V was pared by 6 bases and J by 8 bases, with 20 bases between. The germline V gene has CDR1 GTSNPN and CDR2 SVGIG (reference sequence). The CDR3 has 14 amino acids. The CDR3 nucleotides are TGTGCCTGTCCGTCCCCCACGGCGGTCGATGAGCAGTTCTTC. The encoded protein is CACPSPTAVDEQFF.

By sample share, this clonotype is large. The chain couples TRBV7-9 to TRBJ2-5; 8 bases match TRBD2. Germline V CDR1 and CDR2: SEHNR, FQNEAQ (reference sequence). This CDR3 is built from 13 residues. The V and J ends lost 2 bases and 4 bases, in that order; junction bases with no gene match: 0. The CDR3 is CASSLTSGETQYF. DNA for the CDR3: TGTGCCAGCAGCTTAACTAGCGGAGAGACCCAGTACTTC.

V is TRBV27 and J is TRBJ1-5; D not resolved. The CDR3 extends over 14 amino acids. V lost 3 bases and J 0 bases, leaving 6 bases between the germline ends. From germline, CDR1 is MNHEY and CDR2 SMNVEV (reference sequence). The CDR3 DNA is TGTGCCAGCAGTTTCAGAAATAGCAATCAGCCCCAGCATTTT. Translation gives CASSFRNSNQPQHF.

This clonotype is large. The chain uses TRBV6-6 and TRBJ2-7; 8 bases are shared with TRBD1. Germline CDR1 MNHNY, CDR2 SVGAGI (reference sequence). Trimming took 4 bases from V and 6 from J; bases not matched to a gene: 8. There are 14 residues in the CDR3. The CDR3 region is CASSSAPDRAEQYF. The CDR3 DNA reads as TGTGCCAGCAGTTCCGCTCCGGACAGGGCCGAGCAGTACTTC.

V usage is TRBV6-5 and J usage is TRBJ1-5; no definite D call. The V end was cut by 0 bases, the J end by 0 bases, with 6 bases between. Germline loops: CDR1 MNHEY, CDR2 SVGAGI. This CDR3 is 15 amino acids long. The CDR3 DNA is TGTGCCAGCAGTTACTCGAGGTATAGCAATCAGCCCCAGCATTTT. As protein: CASSYSRYSNQPQHF.

The chain is built from TRBV18 and TRBJ2-7, with D perhaps matching TRBD1 or TRBD2 (5 bases each). V lost 2 bases to trimming and J lost 6 bases, with 14 bases between them. The germline gives CDR1 KGHSH, CDR2 LQKENI. CDR3 length: 14 residues. CDR3 bases: TGTGCCAGCTCACCAGGGACGACCCTTGGCGAGCAGTACTTC. It yields the protein CASSPGTTLGEQYF.

On this clonotype itself: The junction departs from the called germline gene at one end, perhaps through a read error. This chain joins TRBV10-3 and TRBJ2-2; D unclear. CDR1 ENHRY and CDR2 SYGVKD come from the germline V gene. CDR3 length: 15 amino acids. CDR3 coding DNA: TGCGCCACCGTCTGGGATCCTACGAACACCGGGGAGCTGTTTTTT. This sequence encodes CATVWDPTNTGELFF.